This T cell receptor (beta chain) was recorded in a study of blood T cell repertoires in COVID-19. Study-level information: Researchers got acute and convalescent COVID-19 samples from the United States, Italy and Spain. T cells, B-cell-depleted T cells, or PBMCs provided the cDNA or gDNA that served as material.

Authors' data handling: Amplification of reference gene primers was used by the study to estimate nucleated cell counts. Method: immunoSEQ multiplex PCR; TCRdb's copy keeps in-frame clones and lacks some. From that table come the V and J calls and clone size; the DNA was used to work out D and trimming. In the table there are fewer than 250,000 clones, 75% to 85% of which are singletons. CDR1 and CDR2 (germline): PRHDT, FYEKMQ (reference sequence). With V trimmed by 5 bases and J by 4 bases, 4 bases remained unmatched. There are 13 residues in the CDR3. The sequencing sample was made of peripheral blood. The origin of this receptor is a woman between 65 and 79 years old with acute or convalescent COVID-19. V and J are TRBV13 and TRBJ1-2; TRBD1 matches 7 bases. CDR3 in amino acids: CASSADRTYGYTF. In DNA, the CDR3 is TGTGCCAGCAGCGCGGACAGGACCTATGGCTACACCTTC.